The 22 T cell receptor beta chains given below trace back to one sample, sequenced in a study of blood T cell repertoires in COVID-19. Generated by immunoSEQ multiplex PCR, the TCRdb table keeps only in-frame clones and is missing some. The sample carries about 140,000 clones, around 90% recorded once. The specimen was peripheral blood. Receptor source: a human donor in a cohort sampled during active COVID-19.

The chain combines TRBV18 with TRBJ1-2; D gene ambiguous. Trimming took 4 bases from V and 8 from J, leaving 17 bases between them. Germline assignment: CDR1 KGHSH and CDR2 LQKENI. This CDR3 comprises 14 residues. The CDR3 reads CASSLSAERNGYTF. The CDR3 coding sequence is TGTGCCAGCTCACTCTCGGCCGAGAGGAACGGCTACACCTTC.

This clone was counted between two and nine times. CDR3 loop: CASQTGVAEAFF. CDR3 coding DNA: TGTGCCAGTCAAACCGGGGTGGCTGAAGCTTTCTTT. This chain uses TRBV7-9 with TRBJ1-1; D uncertain. The V end was cut by 9 bases, the J end by 6 bases, with 14 bases between. The CDR3 sequence is 12 residues long. In germline, CDR1 is SEHNR, CDR2 FQNEAQ (reference sequence). The whole variable domain, remainder taken from reference TRBV7-9 and TRBJ1-1, is DTGVSQNPRHKITKRGQNVTFRCDPISEHNRLYWYRQTLGQGPEFLTYFQNEAQLEKSRLLSDRFSAERPKGSFSTLEIQRTEQGDSAMYLCASQTGVAEAFFGQGTRLTVV.

On this clone itself: At one boundary the junction diverges from the germline segment, which might be a read error. The chain recombines TRBV28 with TRBJ1-5, with D possibly being TRBD1 (6 bases). The CDR3 sequence is 14 residues long. Germline CDR1 MDHEN, CDR2 SYDVKM. The CDR3 DNA is TGTGCCAGCAGTTTGGACAGTAGCTATCAGCCCCAGCATTTT. It codes for CASSLDSSYQPQHF.

The chain uses TRBV15 and TRBJ2-5, with TRBD2 identical over 7 bases. Trimming cost V 0 bases and J 9 bases; bases outside gene matches: 7. The CDR3 has 14 amino acids. Germline values: CDR1 LNHNV, CDR2 YYDKDF (reference sequence). DNA for the CDR3: TGTGCCACCAGCAGAGAGGGGGGGTTGGTGGCCCAGTACTTC. This sequence encodes CATSREGGLVAQYF.

V is TRBV29-1 and J is TRBJ2-5; 9 bases line up with TRBD1. Looked up from germline, CDR1 is SQVTM and CDR2 is ANQGSEA. The V gene end was trimmed by 3 bases and the J gene end by 3 bases; junction bases not matched to a gene: 5. This CDR3 comprises 14 residues. DNA of the CDR3: TGCAGCGTTGAGGTGTGGACAGGGGAAGAGACCCAGTACTTC. Residues: CSVEVWTGEETQYF.

The chain links TRBV3-1 (or the pseudogene TRBV3-2) to TRBJ2-2; 8 nucleotides agree with TRBD1. Germline loops: CDR1 LGHDT, CDR2 YNNKEL (reference sequence). With 6 bases clipped from V and 6 bases from J, the junction kept 3 bases outside the gene matches. The CDR3 consists of 13 residues. As DNA, the CDR3 is TGTGCCAGCAGGCAACAGGGGGCCGGGGAGCTGTTTTTT. Protein product: CASRQQGAGELFF.

This clone has more than one count but fewer than ten. J is TRBJ2-1 and V is TRBV6-6; D is perhaps TRBD1 (6 bases). Trimming cost V 5 bases and J 13 bases, with 24 bases left between them. This CDR3 is built from 15 residues. Per germline, CDR1 MNHNY and CDR2 SVGAGI (reference sequence). The CDR3 spells CASSTPGRGYLPQFF. The DNA for the CDR3 is TGTGCCAGCAGTACCCCGGGCAGGGGTTACCTCCCTCAGTTCTTC.

J is TRBJ1-2 and V is TRBV3-1 (or the pseudogene TRBV3-2); D not certain. The CDR3 contains 15 residues. V lost 0 bases, J lost 5 bases, and 13 bases lay in between. CDR1 is LGHDT and CDR2 is YNNKEL in the germline V gene (reference sequence). CDR3: CASSQEGRTAYGYTF. Here the CDR3 DNA reads TGTGCCAGCAGCCAAGAGGGGAGGACGGCGTATGGCTACACCTTC.

V is TRBV11-1 and J is TRBJ1-5; TRBD1 aligns across 8 bases. This CDR3 is built from 14 residues. The germline V gene has CDR1 SGHAT and CDR2 FQDESV (reference sequence). V dropped 2 bases and J dropped 9; count of bases not matched to a gene: 6. The CDR3 here is CASSLPGQGMPQHF. For the CDR3, the DNA is TGTGCCAGCAGCTTACCCGGACAGGGAATGCCCCAGCATTTT.

V gene TRBV29-1 combines with J gene TRBJ2-7; 9 bases are a match to TRBD2. The CDR3 runs 17 residues. From germline, CDR1 is SQVTM and CDR2 ANQGSEA. The V and J ends lost 0 bases and 2 bases, in that order; junction bases with no gene match: 11. The CDR3 DNA reads TGCAGCGTTGAAGATGACGGCAAAAGCGGGAGGACCTACGAGCAGTACTTC. This gives the protein CSVEDDGKSGRTYEQYF.

The chain joins TRBV18 to TRBJ1-4, with D possibly being TRBD1 (5 bases). The germline V and J ends were trimmed by 5 bases and 8 bases, with 12 bases remaining between them. This CDR3 contains 13 residues. Germline V gene data show CDR1 as KGHSH and CDR2 as LQKENI. The chain's CDR3 is CASSTRGGEKLFF. The CDR3, as DNA: TGTGCCAGCTCAACGAGGGGAGGCGAAAAACTGTTTTTT.

J is TRBJ2-1 and V is TRBV29-1, with D unresolved. The length of the CDR3 is 10 residues. CDR1 is SQVTM, CDR2 ANQGSEA, per germline. Trimming took off 6 bases at V and 8 bases at J, with 8 bases between the two ends. CDR3 DNA sequence: TGCAGCGTCCAGGCCCATGAGCAGTTCTTC. It yields the protein CSVQAHEQFF.

This chain links TRBV2 with TRBJ2-3; D perhaps matches TRBD2 (6 bases). In germline, CDR1 is SNHLY, CDR2 FYNNEI. The CDR3 runs to 15 residues. V was shortened by 3 bases and J by 8 bases, with 18 bases between the two germline ends. The CDR3 sequence: CASSELGGSPGTQYF. CDR3 in DNA: TGTGCCAGCAGTGAGCTGGGGGGAAGTCCAGGTACGCAGTATTTT.

The J gene is TRBJ2-7, the V gene TRBV19, with D perhaps matching TRBD1 (6 bases). CDR3 length: 13 amino acids. CDR1 and CDR2 from the germline V gene are LNHDA and SQIVND (reference sequence). V was cut by 7 bases and J by 2 bases, with 12 bases left in between. The chain's CDR3 is CASNVQGTYEQYF. The CDR3 coding sequence is TGTGCCAGTAACGTACAGGGAACCTACGAGCAGTACTTC.

The V gene is TRBV19, the J gene TRBJ1-1; D gene ambiguous. The CDR3 sequence is 16 residues long. Germline V gene data show CDR1 as LNHDA and CDR2 as SQIVND (reference sequence). V lost 6 bases to trimming and J lost 6 bases, with 23 bases between them. CDR3 region: CASSPGRFQAGPEAFF. CDR3 DNA: TGTGCCAGTAGCCCCGGACGCTTTCAGGCGGGTCCTGAAGCTTTCTTT. The whole variable domain, remainder taken from reference TRBV19 and TRBJ1-1, is DGGITQSPKYLFRKEGQNVTLSCEQNLNHDAMYWYRQDPGQGLRLIYYSQIVNDFQKGDIAEGYSVSREKKESFPLTVTSAQKNPTAFYLCASSPGRFQAGPEAFFGQGTRLTVV.

This chain uses TRBV19 with TRBJ2-1; 11 bases map to TRBD2. CDR1 and CDR2 (germline): LNHDA, SQIVND (reference sequence). The V and J ends lost 7 bases and 9 bases, in that order; junction bases with no gene match: 8. The CDR3 runs to 14 residues. CDR3: CASTMGLAVGEQFF. The CDR3 coding sequence is TGTGCCAGTACCATGGGACTAGCGGTGGGTGAGCAGTTCTTC.

The rearrangement uses TRBV30 and TRBJ2-1; the match to TRBD2 covers 7 bases. V dropped 5 bases and J dropped 4; count of bases not matched to a gene: 11. The CDR3 has 15 residues. Germline V gene lookup returns CDR1 GTSNPN and CDR2 SVGIG (reference sequence). The CDR3 nucleotides are TGTGCCTGGGGGGGACTACTAAGTTTGTACAATGAGCAGTTCTTC. It yields the protein CAWGGLLSLYNEQFF.

J is TRBJ2-1 and V is TRBV11-2; 8 bases agree with TRBD2. Germline assignment: CDR1 SGHAT and CDR2 FQNNGV. The ends lost 1 base at V and 10 bases at J; junction bases unmatched: 6. The CDR3 runs 14 residues. CDR3 DNA sequence: TGTGCCAGCAGCTTAGGGCGGGGGGTAGCGGAGCAGTTCTTC. Amino acids: CASSLGRGVAEQFF.

The chain recombines TRBV28 with TRBJ1-4; 9 bases line up with TRBD1. CDR3 length: 15 amino acids. V gave up 5 bases and J gave up 8 bases; unmatched junction bases: 9. Germline V gene lookup returns CDR1 MDHEN and CDR2 SYDVKM. The DNA of the CDR3 is TGTGCCAGCAGTCCCTCCGGGACAGGGCGGGAAAAACTGTTTTTT. This sequence encodes CASSPSGTGREKLFF.

This chain joins TRBV29-1 and TRBJ2-7, with D possibly matching TRBD1 (6 bases). Germline CDR1 is SQVTM and CDR2 is ANQGSEA. Trimming removed 7 bases from V and 0 bases from J, with 16 bases in between. This CDR3 is 14 amino acids long. CDR3: CSATTGDFSYEQYF. The CDR3 DNA is TGCAGCGCAACGACAGGAGACTTCTCCTACGAGCAGTACTTC.

The chain links TRBV3-1 (or the pseudogene TRBV3-2) to TRBJ2-5; perhaps TRBD1 as D (5 bases). The CDR3 has 13 amino acids. Germline V gives CDR1 LGHDT, CDR2 YNNKEL (reference sequence). The V and J ends lost 2 bases and 5 bases respectively, with 9 bases between them. The CDR3 coding sequence is TGTGCCAGCAGCCAAAAAGGGGCTGAGACCCAGTACTTC. Protein product: CASSQKGAETQYF.

The V gene is TRBV5-4, the J gene TRBJ2-1; the D gene is possibly TRBD2 (5 bases). Trimming took off 0 bases at V and 1 base at J, with 11 bases between the two ends. This CDR3 has 16 amino acids. Germline CDR1 is SGHNT and CDR2 is YYREEE (reference sequence). The CDR3 bases are TGTGCCAGCAGCTTGGAGGGCAGGAGGTCCTACAATGAGCAGTTCTTC. The encoded protein is CASSLEGRRSYNEQFF.